This is a list of T cell receptor beta chains from one sample in a study of blood T cell dynamics during melanoma immunotherapy. Repertoires were generated with immunoSEQ multiplex PCR, while TCRdb's copy carries only in-frame clones and drops some. In the table there are some 14,000 clones, roughly nine tenths of which are singletons. The input for sequencing was effector memory CD8+ T cells from blood, taken from a patient treated with checkpoint blockade. Source of these receptors: a human donor with melanoma. The CDR3 runs from the conserved cysteine through the conserved F or W. D genes are given only for firm matches. The size of a clone is reported for some rows only, either as once, few or many, or as a class for expanded clones.

.,TRBV5-1,.,TRBJ2-7,CASRDTYEQYF,TGCGCCAGCAGGGATACCTACGAGCAGTACTTC
.,TRBV6-4,TRBD1,TRBJ1-1,CASNLTGPTEAFF,TGTGCCAGCAACCTGACAGGGCCCACTGAAGCTTTCTTT
.,TRBV19,.,TRBJ2-5,CASSIGTRFQETQYF,TGTGCCAGTAGTATCGGGACCAGATTCCAAGAGACCCAGTACTTC
.,TRBV7-2,TRBD1,TRBJ2-7,CASSIEGQGISEQYF,TGTGCCAGCAGCATTGAGGGACAGGGGATCTCCGAGCAGTACTTC
.,TRBV7-3,.,TRBJ2-1,CASSLNSRSYNEQFF,TGTGCCAGCAGCTTAAACAGTCGCTCCTACAATGAGCAGTTCTTC
.,TRBV4-3,.,TRBJ2-7,CASSQDMGYEQYF,TGCGCCAGCAGCCAAGATATGGGCTACGAGCAGTACTTC
.,TRBV9,TRBD2,TRBJ2-3,CASSGRRAGGRDTQYF,TGTGCCAGCAGCGGCCGGAGAGCGGGGGGTAGGGATACGCAGTATTTT
.,TRBV4-3,.,TRBJ1-1,CASSQVGTEAFF,TGCGCCAGCAGCCAAGTGGGGACTGAAGCTTTCTTT
.,TRBV29-1,TRBD1,TRBJ2-7,CSVTTGGSPYEQYF,TGCAGCGTAACAACAGGGGGAAGTCCCTACGAGCAGTACTTC
.,TRBV5-1,TRBD1,TRBJ1-1,CASSLEGGLEKAFF,TGCGCCAGCAGCTTGGAAGGGGGCCTCGAGAAAGCTTTCTTT
.,TRBV7-9,.,TRBJ2-7,CASSGTGLREQYF,TGTGCCAGCAGCGGTACGGGACTTCGCGAGCAGTACTTC
few,TRBV18,.,TRBJ2-7,CASSPSSGDTYEQYF,TGTGCCAGCTCACCATCGTCGGGGGATACCTACGAGCAGTACTTC
.,TRBV11-2,TRBD2,TRBJ2-7,CASSRGLAGSYEQYF,TGTGCCAGCAGCAGAGGACTAGCGGGATCCTACGAGCAGTACTTC
once,TRBV7-2,TRBD2,TRBJ2-5,CASSLSSGEETQYF,TGTGCCAGCAGCCTCTCTAGCGGGGAAGAGACCCAGTACTTC
.,TRBV6-1,TRBD2,TRBJ2-7,CASSEGPSGTYEQYF,TGTGCCAGCAGTGAAGGCCCTAGCGGGACCTACGAGCAGTACTTC
.,TRBV19,TRBD1,TRBJ2-1,CASSLGQGIRNEQFF,TGTGCCAGTAGTTTGGGACAGGGGATACGGAATGAGCAGTTCTTC
.,TRBV7-2,.,TRBJ2-7,CASSLTDSYEQYF,TGTGCCAGCAGCTTAACGGATTCCTACGAGCAGTACTTC
.,TRBV10-3,.,TRBJ1-1,CAIRGTIGLTPVSTEAFF,TGTGCCATCAGGGGGACGATTGGGTTGACGCCCGTTAGCACTGAAGCTTTCTTT
.,TRBV7-6,.,TRBJ2-1,CASSLYGGNEQFF,TGTGCCAGCAGCTTATACGGCGGCAATGAGCAGTTCTTC
.,TRBV5-6,.,TRBJ2-1,CASSLGGSSYNEQFF,TGTGCCAGCAGCTTGGGCGGCAGCTCCTACAATGAGCAGTTCTTC
.,TRBV10-1,.,TRBJ2-3,CASSSVAESTDTQYF,TGCGCCAGCAGCTCGGTAGCGGAGAGCACAGATACGCAGTATTTT
.,TRBV6-6,.,TRBJ2-5,CASSYFSGAGETQYF,TGTGCCAGCAGTTACTTCTCAGGAGCGGGAGAGACCCAGTACTTC
.,TRBV4-1,.,TRBJ2-7,CASSQDPGGAYEQYF,TGCGCCAGCAGCCAAGATCCAGGGGGGGCCTACGAGCAGTACTTC
once,TRBV5-4,.,TRBJ1-1,CASSTGQTEAFF,TGTGCCAGCAGTACGGGGCAGACTGAAGCTTTCTTT
.,TRBV5-6,.,TRBJ1-1,CASSSGVNTEAFF,TGTGCCAGCAGCTCCGGGGTAAACACTGAAGCTTTCTTT
.,TRBV2,TRBD1,TRBJ2-7,CASSDPPGQGSYEQYF,TGTGCCAGCAGCGATCCTCCGGGACAGGGGTCCTACGAGCAGTACTTC
.,TRBV29-1,TRBD1,TRBJ2-7,CSVGQPAYEQYF,TGCAGCGTGGGACAGCCTGCCTACGAGCAGTACTTC
.,TRBV20-1,.,TRBJ2-7,CSALSYYEQYF,TGCAGTGCTTTATCTTACTACGAGCAGTACTTC
.,TRBV28,.,TRBJ2-5,CASSLYRAAAETQYF,TGTGCCAGCAGTTTATATAGAGCAGCTGCGGAGACCCAGTACTTC
.,TRBV7-9,.,TRBJ2-7,CASSLVQYEQYF,TGTGCCAGCAGCTTAGTGCAGTACGAGCAGTACTTC
.,TRBV5-1,TRBD1,TRBJ1-1,CASSLWDRQNTEAFF,TGCGCCAGCAGCCTATGGGACAGACAGAACACTGAAGCTTTCTTT
.,TRBV7-9,.,TRBJ1-1,CASSLGRTANTEAFF,TGTGCCAGCAGCTTAGGACGGACAGCGAACACTGAAGCTTTCTTT
once,TRBV6-6,TRBD1,TRBJ2-1,CASNTGVSYNEQFF,TGTGCCAGCAACACAGGGGTTTCCTACAATGAGCAGTTCTTC
.,TRBV7-9,.,TRBJ1-1,CASLLNTEAFF,TGTGCCAGCCTGCTTAACACTGAAGCTTTCTTT
.,TRBV19,.,TRBJ1-1,CASSRLDTITEAFF,TGTGCCAGTAGTCGCCTGGACACTATCACTGAAGCTTTCTTT
.,TRBV29-1,.,TRBJ1-1,CSVGLGGWNTEAFF,TGCAGCGTTGGTCTTGGGGGCTGGAACACTGAAGCTTTCTTT
.,TRBV9,TRBD1,TRBJ1-5,CASTRRDRGNQPQHF,TGTGCCAGCACCCGGCGGGACAGGGGCAATCAGCCCCAGCATTTT
.,TRBV5-4,.,TRBJ2-7,CASSLGPAEQYF,TGTGCCAGCAGCCTGGGGCCGGCGGAGCAGTACTTC
.,TRBV7-9,.,TRBJ2-2,CASSRLGGELFF,TGTGCCAGCAGCCGCCTAGGCGGGGAGCTGTTTTTT
.,TRBV2,TRBD2,TRBJ2-1,CASPLFSGSYNEQFF,TGTGCCAGCCCTCTTTTCAGCGGGAGCTACAATGAGCAGTTCTTC
.,TRBV15,.,TRBJ1-5,CATSPQDSNQPQHF,TGTGCCACCAGCCCTCAAGATAGCAATCAGCCCCAGCATTTT
.,TRBV19,.,TRBJ2-7,CASSPQTKSYEQYF,TGTGCCAGTAGTCCGCAGACAAAATCCTACGAGCAGTACTTC
.,TRBV9,.,TRBJ1-2,CASSVGTGLDYGYTF,TGTGCCAGCAGCGTAGGAACAGGGTTGGACTATGGCTACACCTTC
.,TRBV27,.,TRBJ2-1,CASSYQGGYEQFF,TGTGCCAGCAGCTACCAGGGTGGGTATGAGCAGTTCTTC
.,TRBV28,.,TRBJ1-2,CASRLARKHGYTF,TGTGCCAGCAGATTAGCACGTAAGCATGGCTACACCTTC
.,TRBV14,.,TRBJ2-7,CASSQDDQYEQYF,TGTGCCAGCAGCCAAGATGACCAATACGAGCAGTACTTC
.,TRBV27,TRBD1,TRBJ1-2,CASSFLDRGYGYTF,TGTGCCAGCAGTTTTTTGGACAGGGGCTATGGCTACACCTTC
.,TRBV5-6,.,TRBJ2-7,CASSLTPGYEQYF,TGTGCCAGCAGCTTGACTCCCGGCTACGAGCAGTACTTC
.,TRBV7-9,TRBD2,TRBJ2-5,CASSSRLAGGYQETQYF,TGTGCCAGCAGCTCCCGACTAGCGGGAGGGTACCAAGAGACCCAGTACTTC
.,TRBV16,.,TRBJ1-5,CASSQSLPGPVGQPQHF,TGTGCCAGCAGCCAATCCCTCCCGGGACCTGTCGGGCAGCCCCAGCATTTT
.,TRBV19,.,TRBJ2-7,CASSIAASYEQYF,TGTGCCAGTAGTATAGCGGCGAGCTACGAGCAGTACTTC
few,TRBV5-1,.,TRBJ1-5,CASSLVGGGPQHF,TGCGCCAGCAGCTTGGTTGGGGGTGGGCCCCAGCATTTT
.,TRBV11-2,TRBD1,TRBJ1-3,CASSLGRDRERNTIYF,TGTGCCAGCAGCCTCGGCCGGGACAGAGAGAGAAACACCATATATTTT
.,TRBV7-6,.,TRBJ2-2,CASWDTGELFF,TGTGCCAGCTGGGACACCGGGGAGCTGTTTTTT
.,TRBV7-2,.,TRBJ2-7,CASSLSGLASYEQYF,TGTGCCAGCAGCTTAAGCGGGCTAGCGAGCTACGAGCAGTACTTC